This is a list of T cell receptor beta chains from one sample in a study of PD-1 blockade in classical Hodgkin lymphoma. Libraries were prepared by immunoSEQ multiplex PCR; TCRdb keeps only in-frame clonotypes and omits some of them. This repertoire shows some 23,000 clones, 75% to 90% found once; its top ten account for approximately 3%. The sequencing used CD4+ T cells from blood, collected before the fourth cycle of nivolumab. These receptor sequences come from a human donor with classical Hodgkin lymphoma. Both conserved end residues are part of each CDR3. The D gene is left open where the match is weak. Some rows mark clone size as missing; the rest say once, few, many or name a class of expanded clone.

d_call: TRBD1; j_call: TRBJ1-4; v_call: TRBV29-1; clone_size: -; cdr3_nt: TGCAGCGCCAGGACAGGCGCAACTAATGAAAAACTGTTTTTT; cdr3_aa: CSARTGATNEKLFF
d_call: -; j_call: TRBJ1-2; v_call: TRBV5-1; clone_size: -; cdr3_nt: TGCGCCAGCAGCCTCGGAGGGTCGGACTATGGCTACACCTTC; cdr3_aa: CASSLGGSDYGYTF
d_call: -; j_call: TRBJ1-1; v_call: TRBV30; clone_size: -; cdr3_nt: TGTGCCTGCCCAACCCCAGCGAACACTGAAGCTTTCTTT; cdr3_aa: CACPTPANTEAFF
d_call: -; j_call: TRBJ1-5; v_call: TRBV19; clone_size: few; cdr3_nt: TGTGCCAGTAGGTCCGGGGGTAGCAATCAGCCCCAGCATTTT; cdr3_aa: CASRSGGSNQPQHF
d_call: TRBD2; j_call: TRBJ2-3; v_call: TRBV9; clone_size: -; cdr3_nt: TGTGCCAGCAGCGAGGGGACTAGCGGAACAGATACGCAGTATTTT; cdr3_aa: CASSEGTSGTDTQYF
d_call: -; j_call: TRBJ1-4; v_call: TRBV7-8; clone_size: -; cdr3_nt: TGTGCCAGCAGCCCTGCCACAGGGAGGCGAGAAAAACTGTTTTTT; cdr3_aa: CASSPATGRREKLFF
d_call: -; j_call: TRBJ2-5; v_call: TRBV5-1; clone_size: -; cdr3_nt: TGCGCCAGCAGCCCGACAGTTCAAGAGACCCAGTACTTC; cdr3_aa: CASSPTVQETQYF
d_call: TRBD2; j_call: TRBJ2-1; v_call: TRBV6-1; clone_size: -; cdr3_nt: TGTGCCAGCATAAAGGGACTAGGGACCAATGAGCAGTTCTTC; cdr3_aa: CASIKGLGTNEQFF
d_call: TRBD2; j_call: TRBJ2-7; v_call: TRBV18; clone_size: few; cdr3_nt: TGTGCCAGCTCACGGACTAGCGGGGGGACTTCGAGCTCCTACGAGCAGTACTTC; cdr3_aa: CASSRTSGGTSSSYEQYF
d_call: -; j_call: TRBJ2-3; v_call: TRBV28; clone_size: once; cdr3_nt: TGTGCCAGCAGTTGGGACGGTGAGGGCACAGATACGCAGTATTTT; cdr3_aa: CASSWDGEGTDTQYF
d_call: TRBD2; j_call: TRBJ2-5; v_call: TRBV7-9; clone_size: -; cdr3_nt: TGTGCCAGCAGCTTAGGCCTAGCGGTCTTAAAAGAGACCCAGTACTTC; cdr3_aa: CASSLGLAVLKETQYF
d_call: TRBD2; j_call: TRBJ2-1; v_call: TRBV15; clone_size: -; cdr3_nt: TGTGCCACCAGCAGACTAGCGGGGGGCAGTCTCTACAATGAGCAGTTCTTC; cdr3_aa: CATSRLAGGSLYNEQFF
d_call: -; j_call: TRBJ2-7; v_call: TRBV18; clone_size: -; cdr3_nt: TGTGCCAGCTCCCTCCAGGGGTCCGGCGAGCAGTACTTC; cdr3_aa: CASSLQGSGEQYF
d_call: TRBD1; j_call: TRBJ1-2; v_call: TRBV6-1; clone_size: -; cdr3_nt: TGTGCCAGCAGTGGACCCGGACAGGGGGGGAACTATGGCTACACCTTC; cdr3_aa: CASSGPGQGGNYGYTF
d_call: -; j_call: TRBJ1-6; v_call: TRBV19; clone_size: -; cdr3_nt: TGTGCCAGTAGTGTATATAACTCACCCCTCCACTTT; cdr3_aa: CASSVYNSPLHF
d_call: -; j_call: TRBJ1-2; v_call: TRBV7-3; clone_size: -; cdr3_nt: TGTGCCAGCAGCCCCAGTGGAGGGTTTGGCTACACCTTC; cdr3_aa: CASSPSGGFGYTF
d_call: -; j_call: TRBJ2-3; v_call: TRBV2; clone_size: -; cdr3_nt: TGTGCCAGCAGTGCCCCGAGGGCTAGCACAGATACGCAGTATTTT; cdr3_aa: CASSAPRASTDTQYF
d_call: -; j_call: TRBJ1-4; v_call: TRBV9; clone_size: few; cdr3_nt: TGTGCCAGCAGCGCAGCCGAACAGGGAAAACTGTTTTTT; cdr3_aa: CASSAAEQGKLFF
d_call: -; j_call: TRBJ2-1; v_call: TRBV5-4; clone_size: -; cdr3_nt: TGTGCCAGCAGCGCTTGGATCGGGGACAATGAGCAGTTCTTC; cdr3_aa: CASSAWIGDNEQFF
d_call: -; j_call: TRBJ1-3; v_call: TRBV6-5; clone_size: -; cdr3_nt: TGTGCCAGCAGTCGTCAGGGGTCCTCTGGAAACACCATATATTTT; cdr3_aa: CASSRQGSSGNTIYF
d_call: -; j_call: TRBJ1-3; v_call: TRBV7-6; clone_size: -; cdr3_nt: TGTGCCAGCAGCTACCAAGGGGGAAACACCATATATTTT; cdr3_aa: CASSYQGGNTIYF
d_call: -; j_call: TRBJ1-1; v_call: TRBV5-8; clone_size: -; cdr3_nt: TGTGCCACATCTCTCCTACGATTAACAGGGATGGAGACTGAAGCTTTCTTT; cdr3_aa: CATSLLRLTGMETEAFF
d_call: TRBD1; j_call: TRBJ1-1; v_call: TRBV13; clone_size: -; cdr3_nt: TGTGCCAGCAGCTTAGACTTTGGAGACAGGGGGCGGGTCACTGAAGCTTTCTTT; cdr3_aa: CASSLDFGDRGRVTEAFF
d_call: -; j_call: TRBJ2-2; v_call: TRBV7-9; clone_size: once; cdr3_nt: TGTGCCAGCAGCCTAAGCGGATGGGGGGCCGGCACCGGGGAGCTGTTTTTT; cdr3_aa: CASSLSGWGAGTGELFF
d_call: -; j_call: TRBJ2-3; v_call: TRBV2; clone_size: -; cdr3_nt: TGTGCCAGGCTTACGCCCCCAGATACGCAGTATTTT; cdr3_aa: CARLTPPDTQYF
d_call: -; j_call: TRBJ2-5; v_call: TRBV27; clone_size: -; cdr3_nt: TGTGCCAGCAGCGCCCGTTCGAGGGGCTGGGAGACCCAGTACTTC; cdr3_aa: CASSARSRGWETQYF
d_call: -; j_call: TRBJ2-6; v_call: TRBV19; clone_size: -; cdr3_nt: TGTGCCAGTACCCAGGGCCGCTCTGGGGCCAACGTCCTGACTTTC; cdr3_aa: CASTQGRSGANVLTF
d_call: -; j_call: TRBJ2-7; v_call: TRBV18; clone_size: -; cdr3_nt: TGTGCCAGCTCACCCACCCGGGGCTCCTACGAGCAGTACTTC; cdr3_aa: CASSPTRGSYEQYF
d_call: -; j_call: TRBJ2-5; v_call: TRBV5-4; clone_size: -; cdr3_nt: TGTGCCAGCAGCTCGGGACTTTACCAAGAGACCCAGTACTTC; cdr3_aa: CASSSGLYQETQYF
d_call: TRBD1; j_call: TRBJ2-5; v_call: TRBV9; clone_size: -; cdr3_nt: TGTGCCAGCAGCCGCAACGGGGACAGAGAGACCCAGTACTTC; cdr3_aa: CASSRNGDRETQYF
d_call: -; j_call: TRBJ2-7; v_call: TRBV9; clone_size: -; cdr3_nt: TGTGCCAGCAGCGTAGGCCCACAGGGATTTTCCTACGAGCAGTACTTC; cdr3_aa: CASSVGPQGFSYEQYF
d_call: -; j_call: TRBJ1-2; v_call: TRBV6-6; clone_size: -; cdr3_nt: TGTGCCAGCAGTTACCAGGCCGGCTACACCTTC; cdr3_aa: CASSYQAGYTF
d_call: -; j_call: TRBJ2-5; v_call: TRBV7-2; clone_size: -; cdr3_nt: TGTGCCAGCAGCTTATGGCAGGGCAGAGAAGAGACCCAGTACTTC; cdr3_aa: CASSLWQGREETQYF
d_call: TRBD2; j_call: TRBJ2-7; v_call: TRBV7-2; clone_size: -; cdr3_nt: TGTGCCAGCAGCTTAACTAGCGGGGGAAGATACGAGCAGTACTTC; cdr3_aa: CASSLTSGGRYEQYF
d_call: -; j_call: TRBJ1-1; v_call: TRBV29-1; clone_size: -; cdr3_nt: TGCAGCGCCCTACCAGCGGGCTTGAACACTGAAGCTTTCTTT; cdr3_aa: CSALPAGLNTEAFF
d_call: -; j_call: TRBJ2-5; v_call: TRBV28; clone_size: -; cdr3_nt: TGTGCCAGCAGTTTAAGAGGGGGAAAAGAGACCCAGTACTTC; cdr3_aa: CASSLRGGKETQYF
d_call: -; j_call: TRBJ1-6; v_call: TRBV9; clone_size: -; cdr3_nt: TGTGCCAGCAGCGTAGGGAGTAGCTCCTATAATTCACCCCTCCACTTT; cdr3_aa: CASSVGSSSYNSPLHF
d_call: -; j_call: TRBJ2-4; v_call: TRBV13; clone_size: -; cdr3_nt: TGTGCCAGCAGCCTTCGCTGGGGGGCCAAAAACATTCAGTACTTC; cdr3_aa: CASSLRWGAKNIQYF
d_call: -; j_call: TRBJ1-1; v_call: TRBV2; clone_size: -; cdr3_nt: TGTGCCAGCACGGAGGGATGGTCCACTGAAGCTTTCTTT; cdr3_aa: CASTEGWSTEAFF
d_call: -; j_call: TRBJ1-2; v_call: TRBV4-2; clone_size: -; cdr3_nt: TGTGCCAGCAGCCAAGATCAGAACTATGGCTACACCTTC; cdr3_aa: CASSQDQNYGYTF
d_call: TRBD1; j_call: TRBJ2-5; v_call: TRBV5-1; clone_size: -; cdr3_nt: TGCGCCAGCAGCTTTGCAGGGGGCCAAGAGACCCAGTACTTC; cdr3_aa: CASSFAGGQETQYF
d_call: -; j_call: TRBJ1-1; v_call: TRBV6-5; clone_size: -; cdr3_nt: TGTGCCAGCAGTCTCTACACTGAAGCTTTCTTT; cdr3_aa: CASSLYTEAFF
d_call: -; j_call: TRBJ1-1; v_call: TRBV6-5; clone_size: -; cdr3_nt: TGTGCCAGCAGTTACTCTTACAGGAACACTGAAGCTTTCTTT; cdr3_aa: CASSYSYRNTEAFF
d_call: -; j_call: TRBJ2-7; v_call: TRBV2; clone_size: -; cdr3_nt: TGTGCCAGCAGCCATGACGCGAACTCCTACGAGCAGTACTTC; cdr3_aa: CASSHDANSYEQYF
d_call: TRBD1; j_call: TRBJ1-1; v_call: TRBV18; clone_size: -; cdr3_nt: TGTGCCAGCTCACCCCCAGGGACAGGACTTTTGAACACTGAAGCTTTCTTT; cdr3_aa: CASSPPGTGLLNTEAFF
d_call: -; j_call: TRBJ2-7; v_call: TRBV28; clone_size: -; cdr3_nt: TGTGCCAGCAGTTCAGGGCAGGCGAAGAACGAGCAGTACTTC; cdr3_aa: CASSSGQAKNEQYF
d_call: -; j_call: TRBJ1-5; v_call: TRBV4-2; clone_size: -; cdr3_nt: TGTGCCAGCAGCCAAGGACGGGATAGCAATCAGCCCCAGCATTTT; cdr3_aa: CASSQGRDSNQPQHF
d_call: -; j_call: TRBJ2-1; v_call: TRBV18; clone_size: -; cdr3_nt: TGTGCCAGCTCCCAGGTAGCAGGTTACAATGAGCAGTTCTTC; cdr3_aa: CASSQVAGYNEQFF
d_call: -; j_call: TRBJ1-1; v_call: TRBV19; clone_size: -; cdr3_nt: TGTGCCAGTAGTATAATTAGGAGGGGGGAGAACACTGAAGCTTTCTTT; cdr3_aa: CASSIIRRGENTEAFF
d_call: -; j_call: TRBJ2-7; v_call: TRBV4-3; clone_size: once; cdr3_nt: TGCGCCAGCAGCCAAGACCAGTTGGGTGGGCAGTACTTC; cdr3_aa: CASSQDQLGGQYF
d_call: -; j_call: TRBJ1-4; v_call: TRBV27; clone_size: -; cdr3_nt: TGTGCCAGCAGTTTAGGGGGTAATAATGAAAAACTGTTTTTT; cdr3_aa: CASSLGGNNEKLFF
d_call: -; j_call: TRBJ1-1; v_call: TRBV6-6; clone_size: -; cdr3_nt: TGTGCCAGCAGCACCGAAGGGGGGCGGGAAGCTTTCTTT; cdr3_aa: CASSTEGGREAFF
d_call: TRBD1; j_call: TRBJ1-1; v_call: TRBV5-8; clone_size: -; cdr3_nt: TGTGCCAGCAGGCGGACAGGGGAGGGTACTGAAGCTTTCTTT; cdr3_aa: CASRRTGEGTEAFF